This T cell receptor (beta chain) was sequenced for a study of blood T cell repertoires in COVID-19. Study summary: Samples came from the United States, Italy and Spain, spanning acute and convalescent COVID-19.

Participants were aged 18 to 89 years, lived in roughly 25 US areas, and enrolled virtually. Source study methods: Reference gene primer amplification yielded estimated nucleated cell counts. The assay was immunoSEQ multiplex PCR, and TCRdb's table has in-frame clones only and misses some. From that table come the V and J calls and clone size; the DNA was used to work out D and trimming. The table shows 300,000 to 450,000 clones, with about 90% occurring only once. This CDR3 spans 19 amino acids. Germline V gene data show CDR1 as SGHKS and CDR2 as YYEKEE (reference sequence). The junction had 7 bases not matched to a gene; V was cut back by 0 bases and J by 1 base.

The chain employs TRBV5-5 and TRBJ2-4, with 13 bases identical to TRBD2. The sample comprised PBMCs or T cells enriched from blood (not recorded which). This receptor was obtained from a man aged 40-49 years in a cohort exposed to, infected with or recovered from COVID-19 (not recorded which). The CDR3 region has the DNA TGTGCCAGCAGCTTGGGACTAGCGGGAGGAGTCGTGGCCAAAAACATTCAGTACTTC. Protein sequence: CASSLGLAGGVVAKNIQYF.